The 24 T cell receptor beta chains presented below share a single source sample, sequenced in a study of CD8+CD57+ T cells in acquired aplastic anemia. The template used for profiling TCR beta VDJ and CDR3 was genomic DNA. From the reads, TCRdb called clonotypes with MiXCR, one entry per CDR3 protein. The sample consists of approximately 150,000 distinct CDR3 sequences, about half of them appearing once. Sequenced patients had shown CD8+CD57+ cell expansion by flow cytometry. Sequencing used sorted CD4+, CD8+, or CD8+CD57+ T cells (not recorded which) from PBMCs. These receptors were collected from a human donor with aplastic anemia.

The J gene is TRBJ2-2, the V gene TRBV29-1; D gene uncertain. The V end was cut by 8 bases, the J end by 4 bases, with 11 bases between. Germline V gene sequence: CDR1 SQVTM, CDR2 ANQGSEA. This CDR3 spans 12 amino acids. Here the CDR3 DNA reads TGCAGCTCTGCCCAGAGCACCGGGGAGCTGTTTTTT. This encodes CSSAQSTGELFF.

This clonotype was seen many times. V usage is TRBV5-4 and J usage is TRBJ2-1; either TRBD1 or TRBD2 may fit D (5 bases each). Trimming removed 1 base from V and 8 bases from J, with 13 bases in between. Germline CDR1 is SGHNT and CDR2 is YYREEE (reference sequence). This CDR3 region has 14 residues. In DNA, the CDR3 is TGTGCCAGCAGCTTGAGGGCCAGGGACGATGAGCAGTTCTTC. Translation gives CASSLRARDDEQFF.

This clonotype was picked up a small number of times. This chain links TRBV19 with TRBJ1-1; D not certain. CDR3 length: 12 residues. The V gene lost 3 bases and the J gene lost 7 bases, with 9 bases spanning the gap. Germline V gives CDR1 LNHDA, CDR2 SQIVND (reference sequence). The CDR3 spells CASSIGALEAFF. DNA of the CDR3: TGTGCCAGTAGTATTGGAGCCCTTGAAGCTTTCTTT.

This chain connects TRBV6-1 to TRBJ1-2, with 7 positions matching TRBD1. The germline V gene has CDR1 MNHNS and CDR2 SASEGT. V lost 10 bases to trimming and J lost 2 bases; unmatched junction nucleotides: 7. This CDR3 comprises 13 residues. CDR3 DNA: TGTGCCATATCGGGGGGACAGAACTATGGCTACACCTTC. This sequence encodes CAISGGQNYGYTF.

V usage is TRBV6-1 and J usage is TRBJ2-1; 7 bases line up with TRBD1. The CDR3 runs 14 residues. Looked up from germline, CDR1 is MNHNS and CDR2 is SASEGT. Losses at the gene ends were 8 bases for V and 5 bases for J; bases not matched to a gene: 9. The CDR3: CASRMETGNNEQFF. The CDR3, as DNA: TGTGCCAGCCGAATGGAGACAGGGAACAATGAGCAGTTCTTC.

This clonotype was observed many times. J is TRBJ2-7 and V is TRBV5-6; 8 nucleotides match TRBD1. V trimming: 4 bases; J trimming: 6 bases; junction bases outside the gene matches: 6. Germline values: CDR1 SGHDT, CDR2 YYEEEE. There are 13 residues in the CDR3. CDR3 sequence reads: CASSTGTGGEQYF. The CDR3 DNA follows: TGTGCCAGCAGCACCGGGACAGGTGGCGAGCAGTACTTC. Together with reference TRBV5-6 and TRBJ2-7, the CDR3 gives the full variable domain: DAGVTQSPTHLIKTRGQQVTLRCSPKSGHDTVSWYQQALGQGPQFIFQYYEEEERQRGNFPDRFSGHQFPNYSSELNVNALLLGDSALYLCASSTGTGGEQYFGPGTRLTVT.

The J gene is TRBJ2-6, the V gene TRBV25-1; D is possibly TRBD1 (5 bases). The V end lost 8 bases, the J end lost 0 bases, and 5 bases lay between the germline ends. This CDR3 is 13 amino acids long. Germline CDR1 is MGHDK and CDR2 is SYGVNS. The CDR3 coding sequence is TGTGCCAGCGGACACTCTGGGGCCAACGTCCTGACTTTC. It encodes CASGHSGANVLTF.

This clonotype showed up many times. V gene TRBV19 combines with J gene TRBJ2-3; TRBD2 aligns across 9 bases. CDR3 size: 14 residues. Unmatched junction bases numbered 5, after V lost 5 bases and J lost 5 bases. Germline V lookup: CDR1 LNHDA, CDR2 SQIVND (reference sequence). CDR3 bases: TGTGCCAGTAGTGCGGGACTAGCCGTAGATACGCAGTATTTT. Translated: CASSAGLAVDTQYF. The variable domain in full, with the rest retrieved from reference TRBV19 and TRBJ2-3, is DGGITQSPKYLFRKEGQNVTLSCEQNLNHDAMYWYRQDPGQGLRLIYYSQIVNDFQKGDIAEGYSVSREKKESFPLTVTSAQKNPTAFYLCASSAGLAVDTQYFGPGTRLTVL.

In regard to this clonotype: A much bigger clone sits one base away, suggesting this may be a read error. The rearrangement joins TRBV12-3 or TRBV12-4 to TRBJ1-1; the D gene is possibly TRBD1 (5 bases). This CDR3 has 16 amino acids. CDR3 residues: CTSSQWTLTKNTEAFF. The CDR3 DNA is TGTACCAGCAGTCAATGGACACTAACTAAGAACACTGAAGCTTTCTTT.

This clonotype has just one count. The chain recombines TRBV15 with TRBJ2-2; 7 bases map to TRBD2. V shed 8 bases and J 6 bases; nucleotides not matched to a gene: 0. The CDR3 loop spans 11 amino acids. The germline gives CDR1 LNHNV, CDR2 YYDKDF (reference sequence). The CDR3 DNA sequence: TGTGCCACCGGGGGGGCCGGGGAGCTGTTTTTT. Protein sequence: CATGGAGELFF.

This sequence joins TRBV2 and TRBJ2-3; D may be TRBD1 or TRBD2 (5 bases each). V was trimmed by 8 bases and J by 4 bases, leaving 10 bases between them. This CDR3 contains 12 residues. CDR1 is SNHLY and CDR2 is FYNNEI in the germline V gene. CDR3 protein: CASGGGADTQYF. CDR3 DNA: TGTGCCAGCGGGGGTGGGGCAGATACGCAGTATTTT.

This clonotype was seen at least ten times. The rearrangement links TRBV2 to TRBJ1-1, with D perhaps matching TRBD1 (5 bases). Looked up from germline, CDR1 is SNHLY and CDR2 is FYNNEI. This CDR3 is 13 amino acids long. V lost 6 bases, J lost 8 bases, and 16 bases lay in between. CDR3 DNA: TGTGCCAGCAGGAGACCAGGGAGTTCGGAAGCTTTCTTT. This gives the protein CASRRPGSSEAFF.

Many counts were recorded for this clonotype. This chain connects TRBV9 to TRBJ2-5; TRBD2 agrees at 14 bases. V shed 4 bases and J 4 bases; nucleotides not matched to a gene: 9. This CDR3 comprises 17 residues. Germline V gene lookup returns CDR1 SGDLS and CDR2 YYNGEE. In DNA form, the CDR3 reads TGTGCCAGCAGCCCCACACACGGACTAGCGGGGGGAGAGACCCAGTACTTC. Translation gives CASSPTHGLAGGETQYF.

This clonotype has only a few counts. The chain couples TRBV6-2 or TRBV6-3 to TRBJ2-3; D may correspond to TRBD1 or TRBD2 (5 bases each). V lost 2 bases, J lost 1 base, and 7 bases lay in between. This CDR3 comprises 14 residues. Germline V lookup: CDR1 MNHEY, CDR2 SVGEGT. The CDR3 DNA follows: TGTGCCAGCAGTTACAGGGGAGGCACAGATACGCAGTATTTT. This translates into CASSYRGGTDTQYF.

This clonotype was seen at least ten times. The chain uses TRBV4-3 and TRBJ2-5; no firm D call. Per germline, CDR1 LGHNA and CDR2 YSLEER. CDR3 length: 13 residues. The ends were cut back, 1 base at V and 5 bases at J, with 8 bases in the middle. The CDR3, as DNA: TGCGCCAGCAGCCAAGTGATATGGGAGACCCAGTACTTC. Its protein is CASSQVIWETQYF.

The V and J genes are TRBV7-9 and TRBJ1-1, with 8 bases lining up with TRBD1. V lost 0 bases and J lost 3; bases outside the gene matches: 0. Germline CDR1 reads SEHNR; CDR2 reads FQNEAQ (reference sequence). The CDR3 runs to 14 residues. In DNA form, the CDR3 reads TGTGCCAGCAGCTTAGCCAGGGGGCACACTGAAGCTTTCTTT. Amino acids: CASSLARGHTEAFF.

The table lists this clonotype with a count of one. It is likely a read error, because the conserved phenylalanine at the end of the CDR3 is missing. It is unclear where the CDR3 begins or ends on the DNA, so no DNA is shown, and the CDR3 is as TCRdb lists it. The chain combines TRBV7-3 with TRBJ1-3. The germline gives CDR1 SGHTA, CDR2 FQGTGA. The CDR3 sequence runs 8 residues, both termini included. The chain's CDR3 is CASSIQNP.

The genes are TRBV7-6 and TRBJ1-2, with a weak D call TRBD1 (5 bases). The V end was cut by 3 bases, the J end by 10 bases, with 6 bases between. Germline V gives CDR1 SGHVS, CDR2 FNYEAQ. The CDR3 extends over 10 amino acids. CDR3 DNA: TGTGCCAGCAGCTTGGGGGTCTACACCTTC. It codes for CASSLGVYTF.

This clonotype occurred many times. This chain uses TRBV7-2 with TRBJ1-1, with D possibly being TRBD1 (6 bases). V gave up 3 bases and J gave up 1 base, with 12 bases separating them. Germline loops: CDR1 SGHTA, CDR2 FQGNSA. CDR3 size: 15 residues. This CDR3 is CASSLPGHKNTEAFF. CDR3 DNA sequence: TGTGCCAGCAGCTTGCCGGGACACAAGAACACTGAAGCTTTCTTT. Based on the CDR3 plus reference TRBV7-2 and TRBJ1-1, the full variable domain is GAGVSQSPSNKVTEKGKDVELRCDPISGHTALYWYRQSLGQGLEFLIYFQGNSAPDKSGLPSDRFSAERTGGSVSTLTIQRTQQEDSAVYLCASSLPGHKNTEAFFGQGTRLTVV.

The CDR3 coding sequence is TGTGCCAGCAGCTTACGTTCCCGCAACCTCAACTATGGCTACACCTTC. Translation: CASSLRSRNLNYGYTF. The chain is built from TRBV11-2 and TRBJ1-2; no definite D call. Germline CDR1 is SGHAT and CDR2 is FQNNGV. This CDR3 spans 16 amino acids. Trimming stripped 2 bases from V and 2 bases from J, with 15 bases between.

The genes are TRBV19 and TRBJ1-1; a weak D match, TRBD1 (6 bases). The length of the CDR3 is 15 residues. Germline loops: CDR1 LNHDA, CDR2 SQIVND (reference sequence). V was clipped by 1 base and J by 2 bases, with 11 bases between them. This CDR3 reads CASSIGSRGNTEAFF. Here the CDR3 DNA reads TGTGCCAGTAGTATAGGAAGCAGGGGTAACACTGAAGCTTTCTTT.

This clonotype appeared many times. The chain carries TRBV12-3 or TRBV12-4 and TRBJ2-5, with 13 nucleotides matching TRBD2. The CDR3 covers 14 residues. J gave up 6 bases and V 5 bases, and 3 bases lay outside the gene matches. This chain's CDR3 is CASSLTSGRQTQYF. The CDR3 DNA follows: TGTGCCAGCAGTCTGACTAGCGGGAGGCAGACCCAGTACTTC.

This clonotype was seen once. V is TRBV20-1 and J is TRBJ1-6, with 11 bases lining up with TRBD1. J was trimmed by 6 bases and V by 0 bases; bases with no gene match: 7. The CDR3 contains 17 residues. Germline CDR1 reads DFQATT; CDR2 reads SNEGSKA (reference sequence). CDR3 nucleotide sequence: TGCAGTGCTAGAGATCACGGACAGGGGGCGGCTAATTCACCCCTCCACTTT. Translating gives CSARDHGQGAANSPLHF.

Points on this clonotype: The CDR3 ends on some other residue instead of the conserved phenylalanine or tryptophan, so this is likely a read error. J is TRBJ2-7 and V is TRBV4-1, with TRBD2 identical over 10 bases. The CDR3 runs 17 residues. CDR1 is MGHRA, CDR2 YSYEKL, per germline. Trimming took 0 bases from V and 4 from J; bases not matched to a gene: 9. The CDR3, as DNA: TGCGCCAGCAGCCAAGAAGTCTCACTAGCGGGGACATACGAGCAGTACTCC. Its protein product is CASSQEVSLAGTYEQYS.